This TCR beta chain is from a study of cytomegalovirus exposure and HLA in healthy donors. Study outcomes and limitations: Among immune exposure information, only CMV serostatus was available.

Germline-derived CDR1 and CDR2 are SGHRS and YFSETQ. This CDR3 comprises 13 residues. V gave up 2 bases and J gave up 2 bases, with 7 bases separating them. The PCR made use of 60 Vbeta and 13 Jbeta primers. Here immunoSEQ multiplex PCR was the method, and the copy in TCRdb shows in-frame clones only, minus some. This repertoire shows about 170,000 clones, 73% found once; its top ten account for roughly 5.4%. Concerning this clone itself: The antigen is undetermined.

The source is a woman between 18 and 30 years old in good health and CMV-seropositive. Material for sequencing was PBMCs. This chain links TRBV5-1 with TRBJ1-1; D call uncertain. CDR3 protein: CASSLSTNTEAFF. CDR3 in DNA: TGCGCCAGCAGCTTATCGACTAACACTGAAGCTTTCTTT.